Listed below are T cell receptor beta chains from one sample, sequenced in a study of post-analysis software for immune sequencing data. Each CDR3 protein gets one entry after TCRdb re-called the PCR reads with MiXCR. The sample lists 500,000 to 600,000 distinct CDR3 sequences, roughly 40% seen once, with approximately 1.7% in the top ten. Sequencing was carried out using blood. Receptors were obtained from a girl between 10 and 17 years old with multiple sclerosis. Each CDR3 is given with its conserved first and last residue. D genes are given only for firm matches.

V: TRBV27
D: TRBD1
length: 15
J: .
CDR3: CASSHIGTGGYEQYF

V: TRBV4-1
D: TRBD2
length: 16
J: TRBJ2-7
CDR3: CASSQGGTSGFYEQYF

V: TRBV3-1
D: .
length: 16
J: TRBJ2-7
CDR3: CASSPGGTGARYEQYF

V: TRBV29-1
D: .
length: 14
J: TRBJ2-3
CDR3: CSVQEQPSEGTQYF

V: TRBV12-3/TRBV12-4
D: TRBD2
length: 13
J: TRBJ2-3
CDR3: CASRSSTSSTQYF

V: TRBV20-1
D: TRBD2
length: 19
J: TRBJ2-1
CDR3: CSALGTGGRATPMGNEQFF

V: TRBV7-2
D: .
length: 15
J: TRBJ2-1
CDR3: CASSLEPGAYNEQFF

V: TRBV20-1
D: .
length: 14
J: TRBJ2-1
CDR3: CSARDPRVRNEQFF

V: TRBV5-6
D: TRBD2
length: 16
J: TRBJ2-3
CDR3: CASSFTSGGSTDTQYF

V: TRBV4-1
D: .
length: 16
J: TRBJ2-7
CDR3: CASSRPSLTGSYEQYF

V: TRBV5-1
D: .
length: 15
J: TRBJ1-6
CDR3: CASSSRVGNNSPLHF

V: TRBV20-1
D: .
length: 10
J: TRBJ1-2
CDR3: CSAGDYGYTF

V: TRBV7-9
D: .
length: 14
J: TRBJ2-1
CDR3: CASSSLDRSLEQFF

V: TRBV6-5
D: .
length: 15
J: TRBJ1-1
CDR3: CASSPGTSGNTEAFF

V: TRBV5-1
D: TRBD1
length: 14
J: TRBJ1-2
CDR3: CASSPDRNFYGYTF

V: TRBV5-1
D: .
length: 13
J: TRBJ2-1
CDR3: CASSLDIFNEQFF

V: TRBV12-3/TRBV12-4
D: .
length: 14
J: TRBJ2-7
CDR3: CASNLRGQSYEQYF

V: TRBV10-1
D: TRBD1
length: 13
J: TRBJ1-1
CDR3: CASSVSRGTEAFF

V: TRBV7-8
D: TRBD1
length: 14
J: TRBJ2-7
CDR3: CASTLQGAIYEQYF

V: TRBV29-1
D: .
length: 15
J: TRBJ1-2
CDR3: CSETSPGGAVAGYTF

V: TRBV27
D: .
length: 15
J: TRBJ2-1
CDR3: CASSLGGTPYNEQFF

V: TRBV20-1
D: TRBD1
length: 16
J: .
CDR3: CSARAEFETGVSEQYF